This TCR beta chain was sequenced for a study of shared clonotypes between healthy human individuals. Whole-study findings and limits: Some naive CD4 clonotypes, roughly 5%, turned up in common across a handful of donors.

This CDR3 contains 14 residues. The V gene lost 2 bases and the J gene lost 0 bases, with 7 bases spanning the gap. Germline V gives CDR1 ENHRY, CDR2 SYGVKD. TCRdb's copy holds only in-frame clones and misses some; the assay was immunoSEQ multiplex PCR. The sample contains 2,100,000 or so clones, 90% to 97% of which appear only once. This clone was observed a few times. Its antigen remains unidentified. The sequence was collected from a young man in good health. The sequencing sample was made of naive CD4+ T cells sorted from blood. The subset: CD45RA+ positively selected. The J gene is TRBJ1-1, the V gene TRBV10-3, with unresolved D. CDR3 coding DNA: TGTGCCATCAGTGAGCTGGAGTTGAACACTGAAGCTTTCTTT. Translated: CAISELELNTEAFF.